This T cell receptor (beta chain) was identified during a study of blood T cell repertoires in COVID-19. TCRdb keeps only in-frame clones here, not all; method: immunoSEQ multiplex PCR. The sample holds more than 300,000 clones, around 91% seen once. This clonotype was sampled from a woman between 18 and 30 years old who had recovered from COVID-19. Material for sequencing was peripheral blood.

In DNA, the CDR3 is TGTGCCAGCAGCGGAGGAGGGGACTGGTACAATGAGCAGTTCTTC. Protein: CASSGGGDWYNEQFF. This sequence joins TRBV7-9 and TRBJ2-1; the D gene is possibly TRBD2 (6 bases). CDR1 is SEHNR and CDR2 is FQNEAQ in the germline V gene (reference sequence). Trimming cost V 5 bases and J 4 bases, with 15 bases left between them. The CDR3 sequence is 15 residues long.